The clone carrying this T cell receptor (beta chain) has ten or more counts. Its antigen is currently unknown. TCRdb passed the multiplex PCR reads through MiXCR, listing each CDR3 protein once. Seen here are 140,000 or so distinct CDR3 sequences, 32% observed once, and the top ten hold roughly 2.3%. Looked up from germline, CDR1 is GTSNPN and CDR2 is SVGIG (reference sequence). The CDR3 covers 13 residues. The V and J ends lost 0 bases and 8 bases respectively, with 13 bases between them. The data were obtained in a study of breast tumors, draining lymph nodes, adjacent tissues. Study-wide points: Luminal-like breast cancer showed significantly higher tumor–nontumor repertoire similarity than basal-like. The data were judged consistent with most tumor T cells coming from lymph node and expanding in tumor.

Axillary draining lymph nodes of breast cancer patients supplied the node samples. This sequence joins TRBV30 and TRBJ1-2; D gene ambiguous. Sequencing was done on a sample of axillary lymph node tissue. The source of this sequence is a female donor with breast cancer. Some clones in this sample may be carry-over from other donors' samples. The CDR3 nucleotides read TGTGCCTGGAGTGTTATGGTTCCGTGGGGCTACACCTTC. It translates to CAWSVMVPWGYTF.